This T cell receptor (beta chain) came from a study of shared T cell receptors in the human thymus. CDR3 length equals 15 residues. The germline V gene encodes CDR1 SGHRS and CDR2 YFSETQ. TCRdb keeps only in-frame clones here, not all; method: immunoSEQ multiplex PCR. The sample shows hundreds of thousands of clones, 80% to 90% of them seen only once. This sample also belongs to another study, concerning human thymus T cells. That report notes: Thymus was obtained from resections taken during corrective heart surgery. V and J genes seemed to be used with bias in thymic and blood repertoires.

The sequencing sample was made of thymocytes. This chain uses TRBV5-1 with TRBJ2-5; D may be TRBD1 (5 bases). The J call may not be correct, given that the DNA end is closer to TRBJ2-7. The sequence was obtained from a boy younger than two with a congenital heart defect. CDR3 bases: TGCGCCAGCAGCTCAACAGGTCTCCGTGCCTACGAGCAGTACTTC. The encoded protein is CASSSTGLRAYEQYF.